The clone carrying this T cell receptor (beta chain) was seen ten or more times. This specimen comes from a study of regulatory T cells in long-lasting Graves disease. The time point denotes: persistent/refractory GD, antithyroid drugs over 5 years with positive TRAb. Isolated PBMC RNA provided the starting material for the TCR library. CDR3-region Arm-PCR and iRepertoire HTBI primers produced the TCR beta libraries. TCRdb fed the multiplex PCR reads into MiXCR, producing one record per CDR3 protein. The data hold about 290,000 distinct CDR3 sequences, with under 25% observed a single time. The ends lost 1 base at V and 0 bases at J; junction bases unmatched: 2. The CDR3 extends over 15 amino acids. Germline V gene sequence: CDR1 LGHDT, CDR2 YNNKEL (reference sequence).

Sequences were derived from peripheral blood mononuclear cells (PBMCs), sampled when the disease was refractory, from a patient treated with antithyroid drugs. The chain is built from TRBV3-1 and TRBJ2-7; 8 positions match TRBD1. The sequence derives from a female donor with Graves disease. The CDR3 nucleotides are TGTGCCAGCAGCCAAGGACAGGGGAGCTCCTACGAGCAGTACTTC. Protein product: CASSQGQGSSYEQYF.